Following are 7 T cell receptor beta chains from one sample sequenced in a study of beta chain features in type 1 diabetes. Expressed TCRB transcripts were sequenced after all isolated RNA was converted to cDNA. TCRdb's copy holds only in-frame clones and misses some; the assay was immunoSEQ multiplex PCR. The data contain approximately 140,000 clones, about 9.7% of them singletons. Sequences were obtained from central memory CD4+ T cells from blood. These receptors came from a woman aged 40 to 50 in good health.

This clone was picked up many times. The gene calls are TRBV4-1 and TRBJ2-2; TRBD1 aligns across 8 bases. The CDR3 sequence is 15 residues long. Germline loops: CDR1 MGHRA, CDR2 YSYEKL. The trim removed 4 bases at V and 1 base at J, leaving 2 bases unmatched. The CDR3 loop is CASSRDRGNTGELFF. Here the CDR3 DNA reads TGCGCCAGCAGCCGCGACAGGGGGAACACCGGGGAGCTGTTTTTT.

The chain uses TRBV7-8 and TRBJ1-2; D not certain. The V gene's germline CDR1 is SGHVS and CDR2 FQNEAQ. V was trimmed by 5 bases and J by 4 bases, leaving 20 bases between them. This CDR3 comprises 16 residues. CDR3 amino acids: CASSTSRGPYSYGYTF. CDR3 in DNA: TGTGCCAGCAGCACCTCACGCGGGCCGTATTCCTATGGCTACACCTTC.

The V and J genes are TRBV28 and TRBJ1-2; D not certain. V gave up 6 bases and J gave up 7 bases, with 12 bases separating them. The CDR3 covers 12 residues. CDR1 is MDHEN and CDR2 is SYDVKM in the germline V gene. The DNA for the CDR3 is TGTGCCAGCAGACTCCCGACTGGTGGCTACACCTTC. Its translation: CASRLPTGGYTF.

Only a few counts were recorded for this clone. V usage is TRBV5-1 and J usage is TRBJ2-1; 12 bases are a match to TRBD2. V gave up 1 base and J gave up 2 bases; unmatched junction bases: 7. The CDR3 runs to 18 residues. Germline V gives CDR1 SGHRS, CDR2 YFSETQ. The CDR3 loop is CASSLPTSGGYAYNEQFF. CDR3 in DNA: TGCGCCAGCAGCTTGCCGACTAGCGGGGGATATGCCTACAATGAGCAGTTCTTC.

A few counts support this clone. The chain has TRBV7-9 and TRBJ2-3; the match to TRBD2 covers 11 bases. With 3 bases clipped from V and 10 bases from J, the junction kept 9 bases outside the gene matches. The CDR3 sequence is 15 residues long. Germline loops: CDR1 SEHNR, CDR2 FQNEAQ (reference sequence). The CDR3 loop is CASSLASGGRRAQYF. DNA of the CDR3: TGTGCCAGCAGCTTGGCTAGCGGGGGGCGGCGGGCGCAGTATTTT.

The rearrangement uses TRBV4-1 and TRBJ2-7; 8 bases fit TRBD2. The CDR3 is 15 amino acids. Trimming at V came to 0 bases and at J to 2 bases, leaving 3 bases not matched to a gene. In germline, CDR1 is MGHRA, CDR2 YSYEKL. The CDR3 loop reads CASSQERGGTYEQYF. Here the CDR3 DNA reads TGCGCCAGCAGCCAAGAACGGGGGGGAACCTACGAGCAGTACTTC.

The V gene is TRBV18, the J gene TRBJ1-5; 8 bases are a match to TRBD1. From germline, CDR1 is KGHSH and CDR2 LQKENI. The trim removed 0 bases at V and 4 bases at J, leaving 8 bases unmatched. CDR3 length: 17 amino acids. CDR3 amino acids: CASSPPRQGIGNQPQHF. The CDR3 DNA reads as TGTGCCAGCTCACCACCGAGACAGGGGATTGGAAATCAGCCCCAGCATTTT.